The present entry profiles one T cell receptor (beta chain) with its context. The sample is drawn from a study of early T cells in non-severe SARS-CoV-2 infection. Germline trimming cut 7 bases from V and 9 bases from J; bases unmatched to any gene: 13. This CDR3 has 15 residues. Germline values: CDR1 MNHEY, CDR2 SVGEGT. MiXCR, applied by TCRdb to the 5' RACE reads, yields one record per CDR3 protein. This table holds tens of thousands of distinct CDR3 sequences, approximately 15% found once. Specimen: whole blood, collected at baseline. The chain recombines TRBV6-2 or TRBV6-3 with TRBJ2-1; TRBD2 aligns across 9 bases. The receptor was isolated from an adult who was a healthcare worker with PCR-confirmed SARS-CoV-2 infection or an uninfected control (not recorded which). CDR3 DNA sequence: TGTGCCAGCAAGTCTTTTAGCGGGAGTTTTGGTGAGCAGTTCTTC. It is translated as CASKSFSGSFGEQFF.